This T cell receptor beta chain was documented in a study of Ad26.COV2.S vaccination and SARS-CoV-2 variants. The protocol was immunoSEQ multiplex PCR, while the TCRdb copy is restricted to in-frame clones and leaves out a portion. The sample consists of roughly 460,000 clones, approximately 90% of them appearing once. This CDR3 spans 12 amino acids. Trimming removed 6 bases from V and 11 bases from J; junction bases left unmatched: 7. Treatment described: 19 received Ad26.COV2.S at low or high dose, single or two shots; a few received placebo; per-sample allocation not given. Specimens were obtained on day 63 following the first vaccine or placebo injection. The donor's status was that of an adult aged 18-55 years in Boston.

This sequence was found in a person between 18 and 59 years old who received the Ad26.COV2.S COVID-19 vaccine or a placebo. The sample was peripheral blood, taken in a trial of Ad26.COV2.S vaccine versus placebo. The chain couples TRBV12-3 or TRBV12-4 to TRBJ1-5, with 7 bases identical to TRBD1. The CDR3 loop reads CASRINTGAQHF. CDR3 nucleotides: TGTGCCAGCAGAATCAATACAGGGGCCCAGCATTTT.